Listed below are T cell receptor beta chains from one sample, sequenced in a study of T cells in Graves' hyperthyroidism and ophthalmopathy. TCRdb reanalysed the multiplex PCR reads using MiXCR and keeps one entry per CDR3 protein. The sample carries 95,000 to 110,000 distinct CDR3 sequences, 16% recorded once. Input material: blood. The receptors shown here come from a woman between 50 and 59 years old with Graves' hyperthyroidism. Each CDR3 is given with its conserved first and last residue. A D gene is named only where the DNA matches it firmly. The size field is filled for only some rows; it gives once, few, many or a size class.

D: -
size: many
length: 14
J: TRBJ2-2
V: TRBV18
DNA: TGTGCCAGCTCCCGCCAAACCCACACCGGGGAGCTGTTTTTT
CDR3: CASSRQTHTGELFF

D: -
size: many
length: 12
J: TRBJ2-5
V: TRBV24-1
DNA: TGTGCCACCAGTGATTTATTAGGGACCCAGTACTTC
CDR3: CATSDLLGTQYF

D: -
size: many
length: 13
J: TRBJ2-3
V: TRBV29-1
DNA: TGCAGCGTTGGCCAAGTCGTCACAGATACGCAGTATTTT
CDR3: CSVGQVVTDTQYF

D: -
size: -
length: 13
J: TRBJ1-5
V: TRBV2
DNA: TGTGCCAGCAGTGAACGGGGCTATCAGCCCCAGCATTTT
CDR3: CASSERGYQPQHF

D: TRBD2
size: few
length: 16
J: TRBJ2-3
V: TRBV6-1
DNA: TGTGCCAGCAGTCATGGGGGGGAAACTAGCACAGATACGCAGTATTTT
CDR3: CASSHGGETSTDTQYF

D: -
size: few
length: 12
J: TRBJ1-1
V: TRBV29-1
DNA: TGCAGCGTTGAATCGACGGACCCTGAAGCTTTCTTT
CDR3: CSVESTDPEAFF

D: TRBD1
size: many
length: 16
J: TRBJ2-4
V: TRBV28
DNA: TGTGCCAGCAGTGTCCCGGGACAGGGACGAGGGAACATTCAGTACTTC
CDR3: CASSVPGQGRGNIQYF

D: -
size: many
length: 15
J: TRBJ1-2
V: TRBV12-3/TRBV12-4
DNA: TGTGCCAGCAGTTTATTCGGGCAGGTCGGGTATGGCTACACCTTC
CDR3: CASSLFGQVGYGYTF

D: -
size: -
length: 15
J: TRBJ2-6
V: TRBV2
DNA: TGTGCCAGCAGTGCCCAGTACTCTGGGGCCAACGTCCTGACTTTC
CDR3: CASSAQYSGANVLTF

D: -
size: many
length: 12
J: TRBJ2-3
V: TRBV7-9
DNA: TGTGCCAGCAGCACCGGCACCGATACGCAGTATTTT
CDR3: CASSTGTDTQYF

D: -
size: many
length: 14
J: TRBJ2-1
V: TRBV2
DNA: TGTGCCAGCAATCGGGAGTGGTCGGGAAATGAGCAGTTCTTC
CDR3: CASNREWSGNEQFF

D: -
size: many
length: 13
J: TRBJ1-2
V: TRBV19
DNA: TGTGCCAGTAGACGACACTCCGACTATGGCTACACCTTC
CDR3: CASRRHSDYGYTF

D: TRBD1
size: -
length: 16
J: TRBJ1-2
V: TRBV12-3/TRBV12-4
DNA: TGTGCCAGCAGTTTAGATCATGGGACAGGGCCCTTGGGCTACACCTTC
CDR3: CASSLDHGTGPLGYTF

D: -
size: many
length: 13
J: TRBJ1-1
V: TRBV10-3
DNA: TGTGCCATCAGTGACCCCGATCGGACTGAAGCTTTCTTT
CDR3: CAISDPDRTEAFF

D: -
size: -
length: 16
J: TRBJ1-1
V: TRBV5-5
DNA: TGTGCCAGCAGCTTGAAAGAAATTGCGGGGAACACTGAAGCTTTCTTT
CDR3: CASSLKEIAGNTEAFF

D: -
size: many
length: 17
J: TRBJ2-3
V: TRBV7-9
DNA: TGTGCCAGCAGCTCCGACCCAGGACAGACTAGCACAGATACGCAGTATTTT
CDR3: CASSSDPGQTSTDTQYF

D: TRBD1
size: many
length: 15
J: TRBJ1-3
V: TRBV12-3/TRBV12-4
DNA: TGTGCCAGCAGTTTAGAAGGGACAGCTGGAAACACCATATATTTT
CDR3: CASSLEGTAGNTIYF

D: -
size: many
length: 17
J: TRBJ2-3
V: TRBV15
DNA: TGTGCCACCAGCAGAGATTTTCGCCAGGACGGCACAGATACGCAGTATTTT
CDR3: CATSRDFRQDGTDTQYF

D: -
size: many
length: 16
J: TRBJ2-1
V: TRBV29-1
DNA: TGCAGCGTCCGAAGCTCAGCGAGAAGCTCCTACAATGAGCAGTTCTTC
CDR3: CSVRSSARSSYNEQFF

D: TRBD2
size: many
length: 16
J: TRBJ2-5
V: TRBV20-1
DNA: TGCAGTGCTAGAGATTACATATCTAGCGGCCAAGAGACCCAGTACTTC
CDR3: CSARDYISSGQETQYF

D: -
size: many
length: 17
J: TRBJ2-1
V: TRBV30
DNA: TGTGCCCTGGGACGAACCTCTAAGCGGAGAGAGTACAATGAGCAGTTCTTC
CDR3: CALGRTSKRREYNEQFF

D: TRBD2
size: -
length: 15
J: TRBJ2-1
V: TRBV11-2
DNA: TGTGCCAGCAGCCCCCGGCTAGCGGGAGTTGATGAGCAGTTCTTC
CDR3: CASSPRLAGVDEQFF

D: -
size: many
length: 12
J: TRBJ2-5
V: TRBV3-1
DNA: TGTGCCAGCAGTCAACTCGCCGAGACCCAGTACTTC
CDR3: CASSQLAETQYF

D: -
size: many
length: 12
J: TRBJ2-1
V: TRBV20-1
DNA: TGCAGTGCTAGAGAATCATCTCTCGGGCAGTTCTTC
CDR3: CSARESSLGQFF

D: -
size: many
length: 14
J: TRBJ1-1
V: TRBV9
DNA: TGTGCCAGCAGCGTAGCCGGAGGGGACACTGAAGCTTTCTTT
CDR3: CASSVAGGDTEAFF

D: TRBD1
size: many
length: 19
J: TRBJ1-6
V: TRBV27
DNA: TGTGCCAGCAGCCTATGGGCCCGGACAGGCGGTGGGTATAATTCACCCCTCCACTTT
CDR3: CASSLWARTGGGYNSPLHF

D: -
size: many
length: 13
J: TRBJ2-4
V: TRBV28
DNA: TGTGCCAGCAGTCAGCCAGGGCGGGACATTCAGTACTTC
CDR3: CASSQPGRDIQYF

D: -
size: many
length: 13
J: TRBJ2-1
V: TRBV5-6
DNA: TGTGCCAGCAGCTTGGCCGGGTGGTATGAGCAGTTCTTC
CDR3: CASSLAGWYEQFF

D: TRBD1
size: many
length: 16
J: TRBJ1-2
V: TRBV11-2
DNA: TGTGCCAGCAGCACAGAGGTTGGGACAGGCGAATATGGCTACACCTTC
CDR3: CASSTEVGTGEYGYTF

D: TRBD2
size: many
length: 15
J: TRBJ2-1
V: TRBV2
DNA: TGTGCCAGCAGTGAAGGTTGGAGGGGAGGGTATGAGCAGTTCTTC
CDR3: CASSEGWRGGYEQFF

D: TRBD1
size: many
length: 16
J: TRBJ2-1
V: TRBV19
DNA: TGTGCCAGTAGTATAGACCAGGGACAGGCCTTCAATGAGCAGTTCTTC
CDR3: CASSIDQGQAFNEQFF

D: -
size: many
length: 12
J: TRBJ2-3
V: TRBV6-2/TRBV6-3
DNA: TGTGCCCATGGGCGGCGGGCAGATACGCAGTATTTT
CDR3: CAHGRRADTQYF

D: TRBD1
size: -
length: 15
J: TRBJ2-7
V: TRBV18
DNA: TGTGCCAGCTCACCGCGGACAGGGTCCCCCTACGAGCAGTACTTC
CDR3: CASSPRTGSPYEQYF

D: TRBD1
size: few
length: 16
J: TRBJ1-5
V: TRBV19
DNA: TGTGCCAGTAGTCCCATAGACAGGGGATTCGATCAGCCCCAGCATTTT
CDR3: CASSPIDRGFDQPQHF

D: -
size: once
length: 16
J: TRBJ1-2
V: TRBV28
DNA: TGTGCCAGCAGTTTAGGAATCGGAGGGAGGTTCAGCGACTACACCTTC
CDR3: CASSLGIGGRFSDYTF

D: TRBD1
size: many
length: 16
J: TRBJ1-2
V: TRBV20-1
DNA: TGCAGTGCTAGAGCATTGGACAGGGGAGCCAACTATGGCTACACCTTC
CDR3: CSARALDRGANYGYTF

D: -
size: few
length: 16
J: TRBJ2-7
V: TRBV28
DNA: TGTGCCAGCAGTTTATCGGGACCGCCCGGGACCTACGAGCAGTACTTC
CDR3: CASSLSGPPGTYEQYF

D: -
size: many
length: 15
J: TRBJ1-1
V: TRBV10-3
DNA: TGTGCCATCAGTGAGTCTAGGGTCGGGGTGACTGAAGCTTTCTTT
CDR3: CAISESRVGVTEAFF

D: TRBD1
size: -
length: 14
J: TRBJ2-2
V: TRBV24-1
DNA: TGTGCCACCAATACAGGGGCGGAAACCGGGGAGCTGTTTTTT
CDR3: CATNTGAETGELFF

D: TRBD2
size: many
length: 16
J: TRBJ2-5
V: TRBV11-2
DNA: TGTGCCAGCAGCTTAGCGCTAGCGGGAGTCGAAGAGACCCAGTACTTC
CDR3: CASSLALAGVEETQYF

D: -
size: many
length: 16
J: TRBJ2-3
V: TRBV20-1
DNA: TGCAGTGCTACCCCGCGGCGGGGCCTTAGCACAGATACGCAGTATTTT
CDR3: CSATPRRGLSTDTQYF

D: TRBD2
size: many
length: 13
J: TRBJ2-3
V: TRBV20-1
DNA: TGCAGTGCTGAACTAGCGGGAACAGATACGCAGTATTTT
CDR3: CSAELAGTDTQYF

D: -
size: few
length: 15
J: TRBJ1-6
V: TRBV30
DNA: TGTGCCTGGACGGGGGGCAATGCCTATAATTCACCCCTCCACTTT
CDR3: CAWTGGNAYNSPLHF

D: TRBD2
size: -
length: 14
J: TRBJ2-1
V: TRBV7-9
DNA: TGTGCCGGCAGCTTAGCGGGAGGGGACAATGAGCAGTTCTTC
CDR3: CAGSLAGGDNEQFF

D: -
size: many
length: 13
J: TRBJ1-6
V: TRBV20-1
DNA: TGCAGTGCTAGGGGTCAGGGCAACTCACCCCTCCACTTT
CDR3: CSARGQGNSPLHF

D: -
size: many
length: 15
J: TRBJ2-4
V: TRBV28
DNA: TGTGCCAGCACCGAACTAGCGCCGGAGGGGGACATTCAGTACTTC
CDR3: CASTELAPEGDIQYF

D: -
size: few
length: 14
J: TRBJ1-2
V: TRBV15
DNA: TGTGCCACCAGCAGAGGAACCGCGGACTATGGCTACACCTTC
CDR3: CATSRGTADYGYTF

D: -
size: many
length: 14
J: TRBJ2-7
V: TRBV9
DNA: TGTGCCAGCAGCATCAGCGGGCAGGGCTACGAGCAGTACTTC
CDR3: CASSISGQGYEQYF

D: -
size: many
length: 13
J: TRBJ2-1
V: TRBV19
DNA: TGTGCCAGTAGTATGGACCTTGGACGGGGGTCGTTCTTC
CDR3: CASSMDLGRGSFF

D: -
size: many
length: 12
J: TRBJ1-1
V: TRBV10-3
DNA: TGTGCCATCAGTGTGGAGGGGCTATGGGCTTTCTTT
CDR3: CAISVEGLWAFF

D: -
size: many
length: 16
J: TRBJ2-5
V: TRBV15
DNA: TGTGCCACCAGCAGGCCCGGGGGACGGAACCAAGAGACCCAGTACTTC
CDR3: CATSRPGGRNQETQYF

D: TRBD1
size: many
length: 13
J: TRBJ2-2
V: TRBV24-1
DNA: TGTGCCACCGGACAGGAGAACACCGGGGAGCTGTTTTTT
CDR3: CATGQENTGELFF

D: -
size: many
length: 14
J: TRBJ1-4
V: TRBV7-8
DNA: TGTGCCAGCAGCACAACGACTAAGACTGAAAAACTGTTTTTT
CDR3: CASSTTTKTEKLFF

D: TRBD1
size: many
length: 14
J: TRBJ2-7
V: TRBV5-1
DNA: TGCGCCAGCAGCCCTGGACAGGGGGCTGGCGAGCAGTACTTC
CDR3: CASSPGQGAGEQYF

D: TRBD1
size: many
length: 17
J: TRBJ1-1
V: TRBV9
DNA: TGTGCCAGCAGCCCATTAGGGGGCCCGGGCAAGGTGTCTGAAGCTTTCTTT
CDR3: CASSPLGGPGKVSEAFF